This T cell receptor (beta chain) was recovered during a study of blood T cell repertoires in COVID-19. Study as a whole: T cells, B-cell-depleted T cells, or PBMCs supplied cDNA or gDNA.

Clones were sequenced by immunoSEQ multiplex PCR, and TCRdb holds only the in-frame ones, with some missing. The data contain around 230,000 clones, 80% to 90% of them seen just once; the ten biggest clones take up about 10%. The CDR3 spans 13 residues. Trimming took off 4 bases at V and 1 base at J, with 7 bases between the two ends. Germline loops: CDR1 LGHNA, CDR2 YNFKEQ. Those enrolled, adults aged roughly 18 to 89 years, came from fewer than 25 US areas. Sequenced input: PBMCs or T cells enriched from blood (not recorded which). The chain couples TRBV4-2 to TRBJ1-1; D is possibly TRBD1 (5 bases). This receptor was taken from a man aged 40-49 years who had recovered from COVID-19. For the CDR3, the DNA is TGTGCCAGCAGCCGTGGACAGAACACTGAAGCTTTCTTT. Translation: CASSRGQNTEAFF.